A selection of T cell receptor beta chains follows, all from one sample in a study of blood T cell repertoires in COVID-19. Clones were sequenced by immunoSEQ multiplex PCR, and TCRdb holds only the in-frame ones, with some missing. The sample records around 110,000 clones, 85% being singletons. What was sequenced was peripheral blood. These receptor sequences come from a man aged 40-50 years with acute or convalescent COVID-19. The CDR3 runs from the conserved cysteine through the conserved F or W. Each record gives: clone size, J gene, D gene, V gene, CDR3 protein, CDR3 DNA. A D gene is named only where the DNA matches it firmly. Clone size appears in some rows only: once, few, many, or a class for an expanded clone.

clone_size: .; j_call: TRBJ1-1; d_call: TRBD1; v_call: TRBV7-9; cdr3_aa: CASSLGGQGGTEAFF; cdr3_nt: TGTGCCAGCAGCTTAGGTGGACAGGGGGGAACTGAAGCTTTCTTT
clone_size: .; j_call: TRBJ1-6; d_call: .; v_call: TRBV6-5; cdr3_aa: CASSYSYGRRNSPLHF; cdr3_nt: TGTGCCAGCAGTTACTCATACGGAAGGAGGAATTCACCCCTCCACTTT
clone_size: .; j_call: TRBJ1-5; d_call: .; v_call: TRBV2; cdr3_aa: CASSGGTSNQPQHF; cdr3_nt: TGTGCCAGCAGTGGCGGGACTAGCAATCAGCCCCAGCATTTT
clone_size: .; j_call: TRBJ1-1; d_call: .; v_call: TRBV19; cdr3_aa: CASRQTVEAFF; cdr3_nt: TGTGCCAGTAGACAGACAGTGGAAGCTTTCTTT
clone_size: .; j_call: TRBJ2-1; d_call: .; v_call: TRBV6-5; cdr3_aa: CASSTTSGNEQFF; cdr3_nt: TGTGCCAGCAGTACTACGTCGGGTAATGAGCAGTTCTTC
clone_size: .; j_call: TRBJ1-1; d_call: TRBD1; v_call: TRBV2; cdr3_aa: CASQDGQGGNTEAFF; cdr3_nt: TGTGCCAGCCAAGATGGACAGGGAGGGAACACTGAAGCTTTCTTT
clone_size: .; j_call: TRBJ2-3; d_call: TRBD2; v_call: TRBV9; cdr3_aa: CASSVDGLVGSDTQYF; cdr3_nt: TGTGCCAGCAGCGTAGACGGACTAGTCGGGTCAGATACGCAGTATTTT
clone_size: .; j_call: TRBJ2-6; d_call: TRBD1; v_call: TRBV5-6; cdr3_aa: CASSLVGQAHSGANVLTF; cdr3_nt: TGTGCCAGCAGCTTGGTGGGACAGGCCCACTCTGGGGCCAACGTCCTGACTTTC
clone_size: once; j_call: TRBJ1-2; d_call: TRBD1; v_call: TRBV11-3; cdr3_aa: CASSPSPGGQLVYGYTF; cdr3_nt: TGTGCCAGCAGCCCCTCGCCCGGGGGACAGTTAGTCTATGGCTACACCTTC
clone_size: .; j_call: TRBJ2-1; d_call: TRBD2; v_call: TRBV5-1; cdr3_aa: CASSWPQWTSGSYNEQFF; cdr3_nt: TGCGCCAGCAGCTGGCCCCAATGGACTAGCGGCTCCTACAATGAGCAGTTCTTC
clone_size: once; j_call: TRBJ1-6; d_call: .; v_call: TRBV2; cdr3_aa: CASSSGSNSPLHF; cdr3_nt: TGTGCCAGCAGTTCCGGGAGCAATTCACCCCTCCACTTT
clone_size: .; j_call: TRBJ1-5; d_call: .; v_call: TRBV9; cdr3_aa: CASSDSPGGSDSNQPQHF; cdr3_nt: TGTGCCAGCAGCGACTCCCCGGGGGGGTCGGATAGCAATCAGCCCCAGCATTTT
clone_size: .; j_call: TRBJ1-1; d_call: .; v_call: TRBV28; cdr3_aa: CASSATYRDTEAFF; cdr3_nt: TGTGCCAGCAGCGCAACATACAGGGACACTGAAGCTTTCTTT
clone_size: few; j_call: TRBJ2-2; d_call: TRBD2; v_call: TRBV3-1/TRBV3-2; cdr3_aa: CASSGLAEITGELFF; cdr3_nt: TGTGCCAGCAGCGGGCTAGCGGAGATCACCGGGGAGCTGTTTTTT
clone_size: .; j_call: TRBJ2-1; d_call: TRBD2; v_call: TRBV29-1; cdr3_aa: CSTRSSSGRASNEQFF; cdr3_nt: TGCAGCACACGTTCCTCTAGCGGGAGGGCCTCCAATGAGCAGTTCTTC
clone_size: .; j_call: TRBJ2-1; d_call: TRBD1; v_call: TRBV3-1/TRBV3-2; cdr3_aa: CASSHVDRGRYEQFF; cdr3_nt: TGTGCCAGCAGCCATGTCGACAGGGGGAGGTATGAGCAGTTCTTC
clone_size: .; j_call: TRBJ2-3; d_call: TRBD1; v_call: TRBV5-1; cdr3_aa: CASSFSGTAADTQYF; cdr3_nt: TGCGCCAGCAGCTTCTCCGGGACAGCAGCAGATACGCAGTATTTT
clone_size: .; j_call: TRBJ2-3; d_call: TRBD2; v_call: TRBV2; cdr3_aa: CASSGSGGASDTQYF; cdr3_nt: TGTGCCAGCAGTGGGAGCGGGGGGGCCTCAGATACGCAGTATTTT
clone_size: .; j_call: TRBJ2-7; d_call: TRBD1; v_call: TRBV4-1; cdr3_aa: CASSQADRGVHEQYF; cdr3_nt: TGCGCCAGCAGCCAAGCGGACAGGGGGGTTCACGAGCAGTACTTC
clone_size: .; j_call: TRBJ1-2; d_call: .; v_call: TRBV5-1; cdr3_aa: CASSLAGGYGYTF; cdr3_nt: TGCGCCAGCAGCTTGGCGGGGGGCTATGGCTACACCTTC
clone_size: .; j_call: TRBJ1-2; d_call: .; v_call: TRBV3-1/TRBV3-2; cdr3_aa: CASSQGVGENYGYTF; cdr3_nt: TGTGCCAGCAGCCAAGGGGTGGGCGAAAACTATGGCTACACCTTC
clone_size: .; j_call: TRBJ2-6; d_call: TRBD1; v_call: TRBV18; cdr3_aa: CASSPLGQGAIPAGANVLTF; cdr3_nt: TGTGCCAGCTCACCGCTAGGACAGGGAGCGATACCGGCTGGGGCCAACGTCCTGACTTTC
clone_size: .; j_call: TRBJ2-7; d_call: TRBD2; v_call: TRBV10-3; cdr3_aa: CAISETSGRGEQYF; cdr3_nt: TGTGCCATCAGTGAGACTAGCGGGAGGGGCGAGCAGTACTTC
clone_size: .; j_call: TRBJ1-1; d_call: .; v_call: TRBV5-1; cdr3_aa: CASSLGGYRRGLSQEAFF; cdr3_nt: TGCGCCAGCAGCTTGGGGGGTTACAGGAGGGGTCTTAGCCAGGAAGCTTTCTTT
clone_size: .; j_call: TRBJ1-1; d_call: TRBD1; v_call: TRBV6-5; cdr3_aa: CASSYSNRGSTEAFF; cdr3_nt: TGTGCCAGCAGTTACTCGAACAGGGGGAGCACTGAAGCTTTCTTT
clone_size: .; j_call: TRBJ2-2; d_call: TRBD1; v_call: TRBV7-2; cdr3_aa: CANRQGTNTGELFF; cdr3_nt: TGTGCCAACAGACAGGGTACGAACACCGGGGAGCTGTTTTTT
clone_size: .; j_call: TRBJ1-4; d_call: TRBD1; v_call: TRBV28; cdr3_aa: CASSENRGTNEKLFF; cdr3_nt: TGTGCCAGCAGTGAGAACAGGGGAACTAATGAAAAACTGTTTTTT
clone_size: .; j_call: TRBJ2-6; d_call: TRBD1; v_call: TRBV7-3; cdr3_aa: CASSRTGASSGANVLTF; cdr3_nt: TGTGCCAGCAGCCGCACAGGGGCGAGCTCTGGGGCCAACGTCCTGACTTTC
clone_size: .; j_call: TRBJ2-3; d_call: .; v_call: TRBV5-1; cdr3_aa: CASRREAITDTQYF; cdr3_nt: TGCGCCAGCAGGAGGGAGGCGATCACAGATACGCAGTATTTT
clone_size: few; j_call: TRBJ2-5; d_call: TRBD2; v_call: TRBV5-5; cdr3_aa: CASSLGLAGIQEIQYF; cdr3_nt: TGTGCCAGCAGCCTTGGACTAGCGGGAATCCAAGAGATCCAGTACTTC
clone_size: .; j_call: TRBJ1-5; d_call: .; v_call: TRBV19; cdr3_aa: CASSSRGLGGQPQHF; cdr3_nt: TGTGCCAGTAGTAGCCGGGGCCTGGGGGGACAGCCCCAGCATTTT
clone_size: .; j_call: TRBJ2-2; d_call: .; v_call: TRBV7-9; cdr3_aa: CASSLQGPPGELFF; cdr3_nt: TGTGCCAGCAGCTTACAGGGGCCCCCCGGGGAGCTGTTTTTT
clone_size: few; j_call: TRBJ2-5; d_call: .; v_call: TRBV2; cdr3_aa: CASDRDRSFGETQYF; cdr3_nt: TGTGCCAGCGATCGCGACAGGTCCTTCGGAGAGACCCAGTACTTC
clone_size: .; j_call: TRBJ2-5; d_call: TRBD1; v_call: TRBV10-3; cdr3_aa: CAISESKGGDQETQYF; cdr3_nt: TGTGCCATCAGTGAGTCGAAAGGGGGCGACCAAGAGACCCAGTACTTC
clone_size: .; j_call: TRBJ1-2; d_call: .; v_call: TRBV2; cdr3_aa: CASSESYPIARGYTF; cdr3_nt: TGTGCCAGCAGTGAAAGTTATCCTATAGCGAGAGGCTACACCTTC
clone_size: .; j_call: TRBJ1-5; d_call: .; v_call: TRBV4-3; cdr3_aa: CASSQAWGDSNQPQHF; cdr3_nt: TGCGCCAGCAGCCAAGCATGGGGAGATAGCAATCAGCCCCAGCATTTT
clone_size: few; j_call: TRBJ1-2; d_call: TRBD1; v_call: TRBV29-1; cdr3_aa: CSSRDSNYGYTF; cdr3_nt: TGCAGCTCTAGGGACAGCAACTATGGCTACACCTTC
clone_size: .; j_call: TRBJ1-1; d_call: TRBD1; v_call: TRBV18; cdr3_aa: CASSQGARTEAFF; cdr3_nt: TGTGCCAGCTCACAGGGGGCGAGGACTGAAGCTTTCTTT
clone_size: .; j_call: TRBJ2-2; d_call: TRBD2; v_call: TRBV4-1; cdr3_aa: CASSQDPASGGYTGELFF; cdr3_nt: TGCGCCAGCAGCCAAGATCCGGCTAGCGGGGGGTACACCGGGGAGCTGTTTTTT
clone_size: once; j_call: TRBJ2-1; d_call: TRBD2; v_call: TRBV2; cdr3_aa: CASSRGTSGDKYNEQFF; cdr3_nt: TGTGCCAGCAGCCGTGGGACTAGCGGGGACAAGTACAATGAGCAGTTCTTC
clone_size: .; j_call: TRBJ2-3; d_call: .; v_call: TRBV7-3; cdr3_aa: CASSSSDGSTQYF; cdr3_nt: TGTGCCAGCAGCTCGTCCGACGGGAGTACGCAGTATTTT
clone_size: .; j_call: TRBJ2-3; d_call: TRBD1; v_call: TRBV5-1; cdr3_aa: CASSLEGAQDTQYF; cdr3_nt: TGCGCCAGCAGCTTGGAGGGGGCCCAAGATACGCAGTATTTT
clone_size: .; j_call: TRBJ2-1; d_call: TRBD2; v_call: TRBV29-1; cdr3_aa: CSVGGRLYNEQFF; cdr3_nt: TGCAGCGTTGGCGGGAGGCTCTACAATGAGCAGTTCTTC
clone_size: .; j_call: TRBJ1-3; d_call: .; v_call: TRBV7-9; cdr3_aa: CASSLPGVFGSTIYF; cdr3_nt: TGTGCCAGCAGCTTACCAGGGGTGTTTGGAAGCACCATATATTTT
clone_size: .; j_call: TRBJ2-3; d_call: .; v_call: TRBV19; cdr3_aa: CASSRRGSTDTQYF; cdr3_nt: TGTGCCAGTAGTAGGCGGGGTAGCACAGATACGCAGTATTTT
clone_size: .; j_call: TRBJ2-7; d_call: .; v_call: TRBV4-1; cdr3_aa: CASSQGSSLPFYEQYF; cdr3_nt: TGCGCCAGCAGCCAAGGAAGTAGCTTACCGTTTTACGAGCAGTACTTC
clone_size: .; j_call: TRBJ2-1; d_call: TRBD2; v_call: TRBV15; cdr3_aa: CATSTKRLTSGYSYNEQFF; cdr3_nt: TGTGCCACCAGCACGAAAAGACTGACTAGCGGGTATTCCTACAATGAGCAGTTCTTC
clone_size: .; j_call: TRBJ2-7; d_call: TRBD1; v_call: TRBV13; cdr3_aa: CASSQALQGPYEQYF; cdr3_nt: TGTGCCAGCAGCCAAGCCTTACAGGGGCCCTACGAGCAGTACTTC
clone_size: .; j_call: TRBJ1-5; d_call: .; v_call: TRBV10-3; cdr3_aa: CATGQRNQPQHF; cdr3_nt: TGTGCCACAGGACAGAGAAATCAGCCCCAGCATTTT
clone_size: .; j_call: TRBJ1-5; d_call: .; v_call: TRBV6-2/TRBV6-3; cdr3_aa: CASSNDRSQPQHF; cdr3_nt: TGTGCCAGCAGCAACGACAGGAGTCAGCCCCAGCATTTT
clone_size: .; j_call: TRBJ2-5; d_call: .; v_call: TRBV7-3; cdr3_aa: CASSRSGFQETQYF; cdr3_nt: TGTGCCAGCAGCAGATCGGGGTTCCAAGAGACCCAGTACTTC
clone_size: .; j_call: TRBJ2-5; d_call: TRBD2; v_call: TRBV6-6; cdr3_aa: CASRAAGLGETQYF; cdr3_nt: TGTGCCAGCAGGGCGGCTGGACTAGGAGAGACCCAGTACTTC
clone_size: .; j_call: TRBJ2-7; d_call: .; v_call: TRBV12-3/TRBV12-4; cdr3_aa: CASSLLAYEQYF; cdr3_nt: TGTGCCAGCAGTTTACTCGCCTACGAGCAGTACTTC
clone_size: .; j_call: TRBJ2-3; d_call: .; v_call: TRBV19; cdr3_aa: CASSIYGREPDTQYF; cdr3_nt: TGTGCCAGTAGTATCTATGGTAGGGAGCCAGATACGCAGTATTTT
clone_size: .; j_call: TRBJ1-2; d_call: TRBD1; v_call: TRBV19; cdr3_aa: CASTQDRGIYGYTF; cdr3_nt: TGTGCCAGTACCCAGGACAGGGGGATCTATGGCTACACCTTC
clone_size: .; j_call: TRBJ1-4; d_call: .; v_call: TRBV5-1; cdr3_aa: CASSLEGRTGPTNEKLFF; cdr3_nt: TGCGCCAGCAGCTTGGAGGGTAGAACAGGCCCAACTAATGAAAAACTGTTTTTT
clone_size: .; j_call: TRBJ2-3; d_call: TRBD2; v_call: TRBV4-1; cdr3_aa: CASSLLAGGRTDTQYF; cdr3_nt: TGCGCCAGCAGCCTCTTAGCGGGAGGGCGAACAGATACGCAGTATTTT
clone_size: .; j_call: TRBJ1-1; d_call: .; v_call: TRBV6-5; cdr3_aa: CATEIAGGGREAFF; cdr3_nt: TGTGCCACCGAGATAGCGGGGGGAGGACGTGAAGCTTTCTTT
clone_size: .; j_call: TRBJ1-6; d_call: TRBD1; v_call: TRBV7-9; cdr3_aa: CASSSGTGGNSPLHF; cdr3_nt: TGTGCCAGCAGCTCAGGGACAGGGGGTAATTCACCCCTCCACTTT